Shown below are 16 T cell receptor beta chains from a single sample sequenced in a study of beta chain features in type 1 diabetes. As every portion of the isolated RNA was reverse transcribed, the sequencing read expressed TCRB transcripts. Libraries were prepared by immunoSEQ multiplex PCR; TCRdb keeps only in-frame clonotypes and omits some of them. The table records under 400,000 clones, roughly 12% of them present only once. The specimen sequenced was naive CD4+ T cells from blood. The receptors stem from a man between 18 and 35 years old in good health.

This rearrangement joins TRBV9 to TRBJ2-2; TRBD2 matches 8 bases. In germline, CDR1 is SGDLS, CDR2 YYNGEE. Trimming took 0 bases from V and 6 from J; bases not matched to a gene: 4. This CDR3 contains 15 residues. The CDR3 here is CASSVDGGAAGELFF. CDR3 bases: TGTGCCAGCAGCGTAGACGGGGGGGCCGCCGGGGAGCTGTTTTTT.

This clone occurred a few times. The J gene is TRBJ2-7, the V gene TRBV5-1; 8 positions match TRBD1. J lost 6 bases, V lost 4 bases, and 6 bases had no gene match. This CDR3 is 13 amino acids long. CDR1 and CDR2 (germline): SGHRS, YFSETQ. The CDR3 protein is CASSGTTGGEQYF. The CDR3 region has the DNA TGCGCCAGCAGCGGAACTACAGGGGGCGAGCAGTACTTC.

The chain's CDR3 is CASSEGRGGNQPQHF. CDR3 DNA: TGTGCCAGCAGTGAAGGTCGCGGGGGCAATCAGCCCCAGCATTTT. The chain is built from TRBV6-1 and TRBJ1-5; no clear D gene. The V gene's germline CDR1 is MNHNS and CDR2 SASEGT. The V gene lost 1 base and the J gene lost 2 bases, with 9 bases spanning the gap. The CDR3 is made up of 15 amino acids.

The rearrangement links TRBV5-1 to TRBJ1-1; D is uncertain. CDR1 and CDR2 (germline): SGHRS, YFSETQ. The CDR3 is 14 amino acids. Trimming removed 1 base from V and 0 bases from J, with 7 bases in between. CDR3 nucleotides: TGCGCCAGCAGCTTGACTCTCATGAACACTGAAGCTTTCTTT. Its protein product is CASSLTLMNTEAFF.

The chain couples TRBV7-3 to TRBJ2-1, with 7 bases identical to TRBD1. Germline CDR1 reads SGHTA; CDR2 reads FQGTGA. The CDR3 runs 14 residues. J gave up 7 bases and V 6 bases, and 9 bases lay outside the gene matches. CDR3 DNA sequence: TGTGCCAGCAGGGCAGGGGGTTCGGGGAATGAGCAGTTCTTC. As protein: CASRAGGSGNEQFF.

This clone was counted a few times. CDR3: CASSPLQVAQHF. CDR3 nucleotides: TGTGCCAGCAGTCCCCTGCAGGTGGCCCAGCATTTT. The chain links TRBV28 to TRBJ1-5; no definite D call. CDR3 size: 12 residues. Germline V CDR1 and CDR2: MDHEN, SYDVKM. Trimming removed 5 bases at V and 11 bases at J, with 13 bases between.

The chain employs TRBV27 and TRBJ2-7; weak D call: TRBD1 (5 bases). Between the trimmed V and J ends, which lost 3 bases and 5 bases, there was a span of 11 bases. The CDR3 length is 13 residues. Germline CDR1 reads MNHEY; CDR2 reads SMNVEV (reference sequence). The CDR3 DNA reads TGTGCCAGCAGTTTCACCCGCAGGGACGAGCAGTACTTC. It yields the protein CASSFTRRDEQYF.

The V gene is TRBV6-5, the J gene TRBJ1-5; TRBD1 matches at 7 bases. This CDR3 is built from 15 residues. Looked up from germline, CDR1 is MNHEY and CDR2 is SVGAGI. Trimming at V came to 6 bases and at J to 0 bases, leaving 5 bases not matched to a gene. The CDR3 spells CASREGQFSNQPQHF. The CDR3 DNA sequence: TGTGCCAGCAGGGAGGGACAGTTTAGCAATCAGCCCCAGCATTTT.

This clone was recorded a few times. This chain's CDR3 is CASSILDRAHEQYF. Here the CDR3 DNA reads TGTGCCAGTAGTATCCTGGACAGGGCCCACGAGCAGTACTTC. V usage is TRBV19 and J usage is TRBJ2-7, with 8 bases lining up with TRBD1. The V segment lost 3 bases and the J segment 5 bases; nucleotides outside the gene matches: 6. CDR3 length: 14 amino acids. Germline CDR1 LNHDA, CDR2 SQIVND (reference sequence). The full variable domain, with the rest looked up from reference TRBV19 and TRBJ2-7, is DGGITQSPKYLFRKEGQNVTLSCEQNLNHDAMYWYRQDPGQGLRLIYYSQIVNDFQKGDIAEGYSVSREKKESFPLTVTSAQKNPTAFYLCASSILDRAHEQYFGPGTRLTVT.

This clone is a singleton in its sample. The V gene is TRBV5-1, the J gene TRBJ1-1, with D perhaps matching TRBD1 (5 bases). Germline values: CDR1 SGHRS, CDR2 YFSETQ. The length of the CDR3 is 15 residues. V lost 4 bases, J lost 4 bases, and 17 bases lay in between. CDR3 loop: CASSGNQGRVTEAFF. The CDR3, as DNA: TGCGCCAGCAGCGGAAACCAGGGTCGTGTCACTGAAGCTTTCTTT.

A few counts support this clone. The CDR3 is CAWSERQLYGYTF. In DNA, the CDR3 is TGTGCCTGGAGTGAGAGACAGCTCTATGGCTACACCTTC. The gene calls are TRBV30 and TRBJ1-2; a weak D match, TRBD1 (5 bases). Trimming took 1 base from V and 4 from J, leaving 10 bases between them. From germline, CDR1 is GTSNPN and CDR2 SVGIG (reference sequence). The CDR3 extends over 13 amino acids.

This clone was found a few times. The DNA of the CDR3 is TGCGCCAGCAGCCAAGAATCCCAGGGGGCGAACACCGGGGAGCTGTTTTTT. Amino acids: CASSQESQGANTGELFF. The chain carries TRBV4-1 and TRBJ2-2, with TRBD1 matching 7 bases. This CDR3 is 17 amino acids long. Germline V CDR1 and CDR2: MGHRA, YSYEKL. The V segment lost 0 bases and the J segment 0 bases; nucleotides outside the gene matches: 4.

This clone was detected a few times. The germline gene is not matched at one end of the junction; a read error may be the cause. The chain recombines TRBV28 with TRBJ2-7; 8 nucleotides match TRBD1. The CDR3 extends over 15 amino acids. Germline loops: CDR1 MDHEN, CDR2 SYDVKM. CDR3 loop: CASSLDNFARQGPHF. The CDR3 DNA reads as TGTGCCAGCAGTTTAGACAACTTCGCTCGACAGGGGCCCCACTTC. Full variable domain (missing parts from reference TRBV28 and TRBJ2-7): DVKVTQSSRYLVKRTGEKVFLECVQDMDHENMFWYRQDPGLGLRLIYFSYDVKMKEKGDIPEGYSVSREKKERFSLILESASTNQTSMYLCASSLDNFARQGPHFGPGTRLTVT.

The chain recombines TRBV4-1 with TRBJ1-4; D unclear. The CDR3 length is 15 residues. Trimming cost V 2 bases and J 8 bases, with 15 bases left between them. Germline values: CDR1 MGHRA, CDR2 YSYEKL. DNA of the CDR3: TGCGCCAGCAGCCAATGGAGATCGCTTCAGGAAAAACTGTTTTTT. It specifies CASSQWRSLQEKLFF.

The V gene is TRBV27, the J gene TRBJ2-1; D possibly corresponds to TRBD2 (6 bases). Germline-derived CDR1 and CDR2 are MNHEY and SMNVEV (reference sequence). The CDR3 contains 15 residues. V was trimmed by 4 bases and J by 3 bases, leaving 13 bases between them. CDR3 DNA: TGTGCCAGCAGTTCCAAGCCGGACTACTACAATGAGCAGTTCTTC. Translation gives CASSSKPDYYNEQFF.

A few counts support this clone. The rearrangement uses TRBV25-1 and TRBJ2-2; no clear D. The CDR3 spans 13 residues. V was pared by 5 bases and J by 1 base, with 5 bases between. Germline CDR1 is MGHDK and CDR2 is SYGVNS. CDR3 nucleotides: TGTGCCAGCAGTATACAGAACACCGGGGAGCTGTTTTTT. Protein product: CASSIQNTGELFF.